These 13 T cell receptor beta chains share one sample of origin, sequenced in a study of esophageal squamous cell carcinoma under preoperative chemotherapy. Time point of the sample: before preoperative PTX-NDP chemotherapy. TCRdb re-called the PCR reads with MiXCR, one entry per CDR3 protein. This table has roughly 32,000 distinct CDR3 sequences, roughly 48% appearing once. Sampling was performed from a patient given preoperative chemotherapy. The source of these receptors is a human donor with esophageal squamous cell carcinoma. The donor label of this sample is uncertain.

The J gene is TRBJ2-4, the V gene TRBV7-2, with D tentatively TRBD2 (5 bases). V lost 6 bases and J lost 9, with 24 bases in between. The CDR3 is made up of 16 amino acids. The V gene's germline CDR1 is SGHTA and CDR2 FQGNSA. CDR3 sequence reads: CASREAPGRAGGIQYF. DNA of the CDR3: TGTGCCAGCAGGGAGGCCCCGGGCCGGGCCGGAGGCATTCAGTACTTC.

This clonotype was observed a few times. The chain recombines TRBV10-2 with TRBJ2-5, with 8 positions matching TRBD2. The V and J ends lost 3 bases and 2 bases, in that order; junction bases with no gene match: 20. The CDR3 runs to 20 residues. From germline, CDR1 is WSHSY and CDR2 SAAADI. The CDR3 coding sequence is TGCGCCAGCAGTGATCCAGCGGGAGTCCCCGGGCCGGGTACACAAGAGACCCAGTACTTC. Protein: CASSDPAGVPGPGTQETQYF.

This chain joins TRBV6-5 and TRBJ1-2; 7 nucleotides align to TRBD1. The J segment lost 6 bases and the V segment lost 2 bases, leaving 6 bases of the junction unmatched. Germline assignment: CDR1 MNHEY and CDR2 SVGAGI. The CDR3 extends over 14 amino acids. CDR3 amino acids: CASSYQGGNDGYTF. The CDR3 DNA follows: TGTGCCAGCAGTTACCAGGGGGGGAACGATGGCTACACCTTC.

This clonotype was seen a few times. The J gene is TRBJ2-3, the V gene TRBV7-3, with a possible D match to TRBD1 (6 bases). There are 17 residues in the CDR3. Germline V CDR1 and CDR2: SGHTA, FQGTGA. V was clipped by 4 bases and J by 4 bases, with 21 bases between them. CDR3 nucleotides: TGTGCCAGCAGCTCCCCCCGGTCAGGGGATGCAGCAGATACGCAGTATTTT. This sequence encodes CASSSPRSGDAADTQYF.

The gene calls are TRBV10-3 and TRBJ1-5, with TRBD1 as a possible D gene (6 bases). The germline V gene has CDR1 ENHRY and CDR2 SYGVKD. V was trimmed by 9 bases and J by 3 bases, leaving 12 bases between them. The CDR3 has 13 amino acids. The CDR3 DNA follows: TGTGCCATTTCCCGGGGGGCCAATCAGCCCCAGCATTTT. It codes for CAISRGANQPQHF.

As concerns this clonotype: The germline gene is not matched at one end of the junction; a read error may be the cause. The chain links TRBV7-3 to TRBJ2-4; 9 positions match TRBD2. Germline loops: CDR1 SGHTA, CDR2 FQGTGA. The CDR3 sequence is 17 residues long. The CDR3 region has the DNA TGTGCCAGCAGCGCCGGGCCGGCGGGAGGGATCCAAGACATCCAGTACTTC. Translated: CASSAGPAGGIQDIQYF.

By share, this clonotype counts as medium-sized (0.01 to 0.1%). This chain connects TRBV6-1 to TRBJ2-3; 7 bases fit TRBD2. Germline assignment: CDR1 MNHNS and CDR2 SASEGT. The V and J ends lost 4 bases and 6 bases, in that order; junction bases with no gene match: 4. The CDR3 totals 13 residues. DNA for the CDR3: TGTGCCAGCAGTGTTAGGGAGGGGGATACGCAGTATTTT. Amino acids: CASSVREGDTQYF.

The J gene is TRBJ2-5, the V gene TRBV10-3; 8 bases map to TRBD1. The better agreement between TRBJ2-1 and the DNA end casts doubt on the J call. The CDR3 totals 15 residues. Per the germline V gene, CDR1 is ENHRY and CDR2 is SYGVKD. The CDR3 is CATGFGGQGGETQFF. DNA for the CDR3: TGTGCCACGGGTTTTGGAGGACAGGGTGGAGAGACCCAGTTCTTC.

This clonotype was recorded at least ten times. CDR3 sequence (DNA): TGTGCCAGCAGCACGGGACTAGTGGGGGAGACCCAGTACTTC. This encodes CASSTGLVGETQYF. This sequence joins TRBV11-3 and TRBJ2-5; 8 bases fit TRBD2. Germline values: CDR1 SGHNT, CDR2 YENEEA. With 5 bases clipped from V and 5 bases from J, the junction kept 7 bases outside the gene matches. The CDR3 totals 14 residues.

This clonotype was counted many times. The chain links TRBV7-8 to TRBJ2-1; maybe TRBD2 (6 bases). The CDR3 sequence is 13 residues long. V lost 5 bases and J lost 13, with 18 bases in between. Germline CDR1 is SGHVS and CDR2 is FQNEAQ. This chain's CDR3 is CASSLGGAGTQFF. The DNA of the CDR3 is TGTGCCAGCAGCCTGGGGGGAGCCGGGACCCAGTTCTTC.

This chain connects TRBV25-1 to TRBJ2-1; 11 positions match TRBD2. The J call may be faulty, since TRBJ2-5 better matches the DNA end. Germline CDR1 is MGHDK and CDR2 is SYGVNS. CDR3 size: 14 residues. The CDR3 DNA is TGTGCCAGCAGTACTAGCGGGAGCCAAGAGACCCAGTACTTC. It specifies CASSTSGSQETQYF.

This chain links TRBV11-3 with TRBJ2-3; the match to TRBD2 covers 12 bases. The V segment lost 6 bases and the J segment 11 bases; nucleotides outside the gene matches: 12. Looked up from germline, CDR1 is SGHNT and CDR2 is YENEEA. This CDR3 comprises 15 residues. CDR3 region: CASSPPGLLAGGQYF. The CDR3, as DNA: TGTGCCAGCAGTCCACCGGGGTTACTAGCGGGAGGGCAGTATTTT.

CDR3 in DNA: TGTGCCAGCGCGGGAGGCGGGGGCGGTGACCAAGAGACCCAGTACTTC. Translated: CASAGGGGGDQETQYF. V and J are TRBV7-2 and TRBJ2-4, with 8 bases aligning to TRBD2. The J call may be wrong; the DNA end is better matched by TRBJ2-5. Germline-derived CDR1 and CDR2 are SGHTA and FQGNSA. There are 16 residues in the CDR3.